These 18 T cell receptor beta chains share one sample of origin, sequenced in a study of identical twins' blood T cells. From the 5' RACE reads, TCRdb called clonotypes with MiXCR, one entry per CDR3 protein. In the table there are a few hundred thousand distinct CDR3 sequences, roughly 31% of which are singletons. Sample: PBMCs. These receptors were taken from a woman aged 18-55 years in good health.

This clonotype showed up just a few times. Here the CDR3 DNA reads TGTGCCAGTAGTATTCCCTACAGGGCGAACACTGAAGCTTTCTTT. Amino acids: CASSIPYRANTEAFF. The gene calls are TRBV19 and TRBJ1-1; D possibly corresponds to TRBD1 (6 bases). The CDR3 has 15 amino acids. The V and J ends lost 3 bases and 1 base respectively, with 12 bases between them. The germline V gene has CDR1 LNHDA and CDR2 SQIVND (reference sequence).

Only a few counts were recorded for this clonotype. This sequence joins TRBV7-8 and TRBJ1-2, with 8 bases identical to TRBD1. The CDR3 contains 17 residues. V trimming: 0 bases; J trimming: 5 bases; junction bases outside the gene matches: 11. The germline gives CDR1 SGHVS, CDR2 FQNEAQ. The CDR3 nucleotides read TGTGCCAGCAGCTTAGCGCGTCTCGACAGGGGAAATTATGGCTACACCTTC. Translation: CASSLARLDRGNYGYTF.

This clonotype was counted between two and nine times. J is TRBJ1-1 and V is TRBV6-5; TRBD1 agrees at 7 bases. J gave up 0 bases and V 4 bases, and 5 bases lay outside the gene matches. Germline CDR1 and CDR2: MNHEY and SVGAGI. This CDR3 has 15 residues. DNA of the CDR3: TGTGCCAGCAGTTCTGGGACAGCAATGAACACTGAAGCTTTCTTT. Its protein product is CASSSGTAMNTEAFF.

This clonotype has a handful of counts. V usage is TRBV29-1 and J usage is TRBJ1-5; 7 bases align to TRBD1. The length of the CDR3 is 12 residues. The germline V gene has CDR1 SQVTM and CDR2 ANQGSEA. Losses at the gene ends were 4 bases for V and 6 bases for J; bases not matched to a gene: 3. CDR3: CSVGQGVQPQHF. The CDR3, as DNA: TGCAGCGTTGGGCAGGGGGTTCAGCCCCAGCATTTT.

The gene calls are TRBV6-2 or TRBV6-3 and TRBJ1-3, with 7 bases lining up with TRBD1. CDR3 length: 15 residues. Trimming took 10 bases from V and 0 from J; bases not matched to a gene: 9. CDR1 is MNHEY, CDR2 SVGEGT, per germline. In nucleotides, the CDR3 is TGTGCCACTTGGGACAGATCTCGCTCTGGAAACACCATATATTTT. Its translation is CATWDRSRSGNTIYF.

The table lists this clonotype with a count of one. This chain links TRBV20-1 with TRBJ1-1; maybe TRBD1 (6 bases). The CDR3 is made up of 15 amino acids. Germline CDR1 and CDR2: DFQATT and SNEGSKA (reference sequence). Trimming left V 0 bases short and J 1 base short, with 12 bases between. The CDR3 DNA is TGCAGTGCTAGAGATCTCCCAGGGGCGAACACTGAAGCTTTCTTT. Its protein is CSARDLPGANTEAFF.

With respect to this clonotype: A much larger clone differs from this one at a single base, so this may be a read error. The chain is built from TRBV5-1 and TRBJ1-3; perhaps TRBD1 as D (5 bases). Germline-derived CDR1 and CDR2 are SGHRS and YFSETQ. This CDR3 contains 14 residues. CDR3: CAGSLGDSGNTIYF. CDR3 sequence (DNA): TGCGCCGGCAGCTTGGGGGACTCTGGAAACACCATATATTTT.

This clonotype was seen only a few times. The chain carries TRBV4-2 and TRBJ2-3; the D gene is possibly TRBD2 (6 bases). The V end was cut by 0 bases, the J end by 3 bases, with 19 bases between. The CDR3 is 18 amino acids. From germline, CDR1 is LGHNA and CDR2 YNFKEQ. The CDR3 sequence: CASSQDPPGVLLTDTQYF. The CDR3 DNA sequence: TGTGCCAGCAGCCAAGATCCCCCGGGGGTCCTCTTGACAGATACGCAGTATTTT.

The rearrangement joins TRBV2 to TRBJ2-2; no definite D call. V lost 1 base and J lost 2, with 8 bases in between. This CDR3 comprises 15 residues. Germline V gives CDR1 SNHLY, CDR2 FYNNEI. In DNA form, the CDR3 reads TGTGCCAGCAGTGAAGGAACAGCAAACACCGGGGAGCTGTTTTTT. It translates to CASSEGTANTGELFF.

A remark on this clonotype: The junction and the germline gene differ at one end; a read error may be behind it. V gene TRBV20-1 combines with J gene TRBJ2-2; tentatively, D is TRBD2 (5 bases). This CDR3 comprises 11 residues. Per the germline V gene, CDR1 is DFQATT and CDR2 is SNEGSKA (reference sequence). CDR3 bases: TGCAGTGCTAGTAGGGCCGGGGAGCCGTTTTTT. Protein: CSASRAGEPFF.

As for this clonotype: One junction end does not reproduce the germline sequence, and a read error may be involved. This chain joins TRBV7-9 and TRBJ1-1; 9 positions match TRBD1. Germline V CDR1 and CDR2: SEHNR, FQNEAQ (reference sequence). The CDR3 sequence is 14 residues long. The CDR3 bases are TGTGCCAGCAGCTTGCGGGACAGGGACACTGGAGCTTTCTTT. Its translation is CASSLRDRDTGAFF.

The genes are TRBV20-1 and TRBJ2-7; D remains ambiguous. V lost 5 bases, J lost 3 bases, and 8 bases lay in between. Germline lookup yields CDR1 DFQATT and CDR2 SNEGSKA (reference sequence). The length of the CDR3 is 11 residues. This CDR3 reads CSASLGYEQYF. The CDR3 DNA reads TGCAGTGCTTCCTTGGGCTACGAGCAGTACTTC.

This clonotype was counted many times. This chain uses TRBV29-1 with TRBJ1-2; 7 nucleotides agree with TRBD1. There are 15 residues in the CDR3. V lost 7 bases and J lost 4; bases outside the gene matches: 15. Germline V gene lookup returns CDR1 SQVTM and CDR2 ANQGSEA. Here the CDR3 DNA reads TGCAGCGCGGACAGGTCCGACCGATCGACCTATGGCTACACCTTC. It encodes CSADRSDRSTYGYTF.

The rearrangement joins TRBV20-1 to TRBJ2-3; D perhaps matches TRBD2 (5 bases). Trimming left V 1 base short and J 3 bases short, with 11 bases between. The CDR3 runs to 14 residues. Germline V gives CDR1 DFQATT, CDR2 SNEGSKA (reference sequence). The DNA of the CDR3 is TGCAGTGCTAGAGTCCGGAGAGGGACAGATACGCAGTATTTT. Amino acids: CSARVRRGTDTQYF.

The chain has TRBV25-1 and TRBJ1-5, with D uncertain. Per germline, CDR1 MGHDK and CDR2 SYGVNS. V was clipped by 1 base and J by 5 bases, with 3 bases between them. The CDR3 loop spans 12 amino acids. The CDR3 nucleotides are TGTGCCAGCAGTGAATCCCATCAGCCCCAGCATTTT. This sequence encodes CASSESHQPQHF.

This chain joins TRBV6-1 and TRBJ1-5, with 7 bases identical to TRBD1. Trimming cost V 7 bases and J 3 bases; bases outside gene matches: 6. The CDR3 runs 14 residues. Germline V gene lookup returns CDR1 MNHNS and CDR2 SASEGT. CDR3 DNA sequence: TGTGCCAGCAATCCGGACAGGAACAATCAGCCCCAGCATTTT. This sequence encodes CASNPDRNNQPQHF.

The CDR3 loop is CASSLMFGSGANVLTF. CDR3 DNA: TGTGCCAGCAGCCTAATGTTCGGCTCTGGGGCCAACGTCCTGACTTTC. The chain carries TRBV11-2 and TRBJ2-6, with D uncertain. The V end was cut by 5 bases, the J end by 0 bases, with 11 bases between. The CDR3 has 16 amino acids. From germline, CDR1 is SGHAT and CDR2 FQNNGV.

The V call is TRBV7-9, the J call TRBJ1-1, with a possible D match to TRBD1 (6 bases). The germline CDR1 and CDR2 sequences are SEHNR and FQNEAQ (reference sequence). The CDR3 runs to 14 residues. Trimming pared 8 bases from V and 3 bases from J, leaving 16 bases between. The CDR3 protein is CASDPGVKYTEAFF. The CDR3 DNA reads TGTGCCAGCGACCCAGGGGTTAAATACACTGAAGCTTTCTTT.